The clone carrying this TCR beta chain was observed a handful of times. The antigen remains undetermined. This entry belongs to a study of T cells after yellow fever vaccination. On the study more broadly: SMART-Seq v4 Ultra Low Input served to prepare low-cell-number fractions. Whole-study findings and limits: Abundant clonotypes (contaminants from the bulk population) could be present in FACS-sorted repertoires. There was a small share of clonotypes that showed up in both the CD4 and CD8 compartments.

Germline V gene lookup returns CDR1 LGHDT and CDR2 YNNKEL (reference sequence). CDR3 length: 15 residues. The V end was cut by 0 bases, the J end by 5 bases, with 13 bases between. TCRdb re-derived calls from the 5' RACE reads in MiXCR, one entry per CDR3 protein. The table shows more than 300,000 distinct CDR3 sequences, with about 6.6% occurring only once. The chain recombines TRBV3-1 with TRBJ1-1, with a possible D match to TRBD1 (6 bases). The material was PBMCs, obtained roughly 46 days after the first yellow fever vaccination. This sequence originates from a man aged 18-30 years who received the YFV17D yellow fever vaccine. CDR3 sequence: CASSQDPGAGTEAFF. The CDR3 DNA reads TGTGCCAGCAGCCAAGATCCGGGGGCTGGGACTGAAGCTTTCTTT.